This TCR beta chain originates from a study of blood T cells in healthy people across ages. Primed by a sample-barcoded 5' primer and a J-beta primer mix, a second PCR proceeded for roughly 6 to 12 cycles. No fewer than 3 million CDR3-containing paired-end reads came from each sample. MiXCR was run by TCRdb on the 5' RACE reads, yielding one entry per CDR3 protein. In the table there are approximately 2,000,000 distinct CDR3 sequences, around 42% of which are singletons. This clonotype was detected only a few times. Its antigen is undetermined. CDR3 length: 15 residues. Germline V gene data show CDR1 as SGHVS and CDR2 as FNYEAQ. The V end lost 1 base, the J end lost 5 bases, and 14 bases lay between the germline ends. The study, taken as a whole, reports: Higher naive T cell percentage went strongly together with higher TCR beta diversity. Roughly linear age-related decline in beta diversity appeared, significant by age about 40.

This clonotype originated in a human donor in good health. V usage is TRBV7-6 and J usage is TRBJ2-5, with D tentatively TRBD1 or TRBD2 (6 bases each). The specimen sequenced was blood. CDR3 sequence (DNA): TGTGCCAGCAGCTTAGGGAGGGACACCGAGGAGACCCAGTACTTC. Its translation: CASSLGRDTEETQYF.